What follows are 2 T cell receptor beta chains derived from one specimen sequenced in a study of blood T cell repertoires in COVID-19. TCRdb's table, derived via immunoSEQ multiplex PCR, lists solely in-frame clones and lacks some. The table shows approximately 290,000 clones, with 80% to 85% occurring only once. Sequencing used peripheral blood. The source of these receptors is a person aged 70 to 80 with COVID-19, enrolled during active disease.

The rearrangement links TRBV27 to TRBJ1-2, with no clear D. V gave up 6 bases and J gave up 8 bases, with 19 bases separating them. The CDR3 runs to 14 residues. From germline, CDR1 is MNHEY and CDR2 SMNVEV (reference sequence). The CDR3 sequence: CASSSPTDSKGYTF. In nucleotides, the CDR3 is TGTGCCAGCAGCTCCCCGACTGATTCGAAGGGCTACACCTTC.

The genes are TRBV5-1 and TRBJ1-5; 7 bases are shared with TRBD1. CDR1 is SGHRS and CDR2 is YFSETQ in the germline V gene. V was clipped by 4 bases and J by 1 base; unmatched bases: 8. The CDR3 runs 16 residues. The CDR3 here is CASSPGGQGSNQPQHF. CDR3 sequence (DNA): TGCGCCAGCAGCCCAGGGGGGCAGGGGAGCAATCAGCCCCAGCATTTT.